The present entry profiles one T cell receptor (beta chain) with its context. This clone has only a few counts. Its antigen specificity is not known. Qualities for individual bases were not recorded, and no much larger clone is one base off. The High Capacity cDNA Reverse Transcription Kit was used to reverse transcribe all of the isolated RNA, meaning that expressed TCRB transcripts were what got sequenced. Deep immunoSEQ sequencing was applied to naive, central memory and regulatory T cell samples, giving an average of roughly 3.6 million total reads per sample. Sorted cells were lysed in RLT buffer and RNA was extracted with DNase-treated RNeasy Micro or Mini kits, depending on cell number. Each cell subset was processed separately to prevent cross-contamination, with patient and healthy donor samples processed together. The immunoSEQ multiplex PCR was used to amplify TCRB sequences from cDNA, generating 87-bp fragments that spanned the CDR3 region. Sequencing of the amplicons was performed on the Illumina HiSeq platform. In the paper's pipeline: PCR bias was computationally corrected using synthetic template baselines, reads within Hamming distance 2 were collapsed, and singletons that could not be merged were discarded. Reads were aligned against IMGT so that V, D and J genes, CDR3 length and insertions or deletions at six rearrangement sites could be assigned. Within each subset, clonotype counts were normalized to sorted cell number, and only after that were true diversity and Gini coefficients computed with the tcR R package. The overlap coefficient, calculated on TCRB nucleotide sequences, was used to quantify repertoire sharing. Out-of-frame TCRB sequences from naive cells were analyzed to stand in for the pre-selection repertoire. In its TCRdb copy, this immuneACCESS table keeps in-frame sequences only and misses some clones. Where compared with another copy, unresolved V genes explain less than half of these, and the others have no known cause. The V and J calls and clone size are taken from that table; D and trimming were inferred from the DNA. The sample yields approximately 400,000 clones; less than 15% were counted once. The ten largest clones add up to 0.019% of the sample.

From each donor, a single peripheral blood sample of approximately 110 mL on average was drawn into heparinised tubes. A BD FACSAria II was used to sort naive, central memory, regulatory and stem cell-like memory CD4+ T cells with a panel that included CD45RO, CCR7, CD25, CD127, CD95 and CD27. All sorted populations exceeded 95% purity. PBMCs were isolated right away by Lymphoprep density gradient centrifugation and were stained directly, without culture. So that batch effects would be minimized, each experiment stained and sorted samples in pairs, pairing one healthy donor with one patient. These data belong to a study of beta chain features in type 1 diabetes (dated by TCRdb to the late 2010s). For the study in its entirety: Patients and healthy donors did not differ in mean age, gender distribution, total cell number or subset yield. A total of over 90,000,000 sorted cells were examined across all samples, and a strong correlation was observed between cell number per subset and RNA yield. The study compared the TCRB repertoires of sorted circulating CD4+ T cell subsets in recently diagnosed type 1 diabetes patients with those in matched healthy donors. Whereas all 28 donors provided naive and central memory subsets, regulatory and stem cell-like memory subsets were isolated from just 8 patients and about 8 healthy donors.

Inclusive of the bounding cysteine and phenylalanine, the CDR3 is 16 residues long. The entry retains the CDR3 DNA only, 48 bases that are in frame from base 1. The CDR1 and CDR2 encoded by the germline V gene (reference sequence) are GTSNPN and SVGIG. V is trimmed back by 1 base and J by 0 bases, and the junction contains 4 bases that no gene match accounts for. The research as a whole found: Fewer insertions and more nucleotide deletions at VDJ recombination sites were observed in patients with type 1 diabetes, implying thymic rearrangement abnormalities. Because small numbers of individuals were included in the HLA sub-analyses, any influence of HLA type on TCRB rearrangement was left unresolved. Sequencing cDNA rather than genomic DNA could over-represent highly expressing activated cells, although activation and CD3 levels did not differ between groups. Shorter templates might be favored by PCR, yet because patient and control samples were amplified and corrected together, any such skew would affect both groups equally. Naive, central memory and regulatory TCRB repertoires appeared more similar among patients than among healthy donors. In all four CD4+ subsets, TCRB CDR3 length was moderately but significantly shorter in type 1 diabetes patients.

Material for sequencing was naive CD4+ T cells from blood. The sample's cell subset or site label is to be understood as: true naive CD4+ T cells. The sequence was obtained from a woman aged 18-29 years in good health. Recombination connected TRBV30 to TRBJ2-7; 12 bases in between match TRBD2. The CDR3 reads as follows: CAWSASGRGVSYEQYF. The nucleotides read TGTGCCTGGAGTGCTAGCGGGAGGGGAGTCTCCTACGAGCAGTACTTC.